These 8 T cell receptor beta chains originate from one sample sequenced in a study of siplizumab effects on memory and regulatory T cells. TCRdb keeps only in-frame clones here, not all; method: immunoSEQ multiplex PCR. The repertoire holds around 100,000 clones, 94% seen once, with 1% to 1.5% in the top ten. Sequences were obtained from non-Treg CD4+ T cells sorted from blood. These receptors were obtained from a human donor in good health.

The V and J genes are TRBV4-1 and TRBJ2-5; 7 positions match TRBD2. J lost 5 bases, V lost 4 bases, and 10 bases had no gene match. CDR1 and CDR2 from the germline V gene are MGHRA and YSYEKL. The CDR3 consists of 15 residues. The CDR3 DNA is TGCGCCAGCAGCCGTTACGGCGGGAGCGGGGAGACCCAGTACTTC. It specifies CASSRYGGSGETQYF.

The CDR3 DNA reads as TGCAGCGCCGGGGGGGGTGCAACCACGGACTACAATGAGCAGTTCTTC. Its translation: CSAGGGATTDYNEQFF. V usage is TRBV29-1 and J usage is TRBJ2-1; TRBD2 matches 8 bases. Trimming removed 7 bases from V and 3 bases from J; junction bases left unmatched: 14. CDR1 is SQVTM and CDR2 is ANQGSEA in the germline V gene. This CDR3 is 16 amino acids long.

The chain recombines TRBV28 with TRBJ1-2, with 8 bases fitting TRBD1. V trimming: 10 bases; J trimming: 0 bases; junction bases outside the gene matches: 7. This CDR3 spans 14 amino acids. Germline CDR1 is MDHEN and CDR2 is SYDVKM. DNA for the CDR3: TGTGCCACATTGGAGGGACAGGCTAACTATGGCTACACCTTC. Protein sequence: CATLEGQANYGYTF.

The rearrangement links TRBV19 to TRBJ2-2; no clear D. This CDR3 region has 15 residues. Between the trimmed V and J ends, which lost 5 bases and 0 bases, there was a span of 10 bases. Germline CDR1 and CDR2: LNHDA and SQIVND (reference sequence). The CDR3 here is CASSVGGSNTGELFF. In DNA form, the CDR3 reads TGTGCCAGTAGTGTCGGTGGATCGAACACCGGGGAGCTGTTTTTT. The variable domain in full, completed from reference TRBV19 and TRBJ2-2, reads DGGITQSPKYLFRKEGQNVTLSCEQNLNHDAMYWYRQDPGQGLRLIYYSQIVNDFQKGDIAEGYSVSREKKESFPLTVTSAQKNPTAFYLCASSVGGSNTGELFFGEGSRLTVL.

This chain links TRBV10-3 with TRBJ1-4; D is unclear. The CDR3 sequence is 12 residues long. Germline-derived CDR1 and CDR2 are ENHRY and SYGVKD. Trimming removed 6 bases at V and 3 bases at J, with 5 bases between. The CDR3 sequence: CAIRAPNEKLFF. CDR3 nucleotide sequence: TGTGCCATCAGAGCACCTAATGAAAAACTGTTTTTT.

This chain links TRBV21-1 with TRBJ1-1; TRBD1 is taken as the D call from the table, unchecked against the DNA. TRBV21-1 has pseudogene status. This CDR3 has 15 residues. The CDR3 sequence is CASKPGQGVWTEAFF. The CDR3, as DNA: TGTGCCAGCAAACCGGGACAGGGGGTTTGGACTGAAGCTTTCTTT.

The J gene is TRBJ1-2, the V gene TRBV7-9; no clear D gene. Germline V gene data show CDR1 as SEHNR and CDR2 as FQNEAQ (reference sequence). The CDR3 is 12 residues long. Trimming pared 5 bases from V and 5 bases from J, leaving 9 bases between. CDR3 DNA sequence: TGTGCCAGCAGCAAAGGCGTATATGGCTACACCTTC. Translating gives CASSKGVYGYTF.

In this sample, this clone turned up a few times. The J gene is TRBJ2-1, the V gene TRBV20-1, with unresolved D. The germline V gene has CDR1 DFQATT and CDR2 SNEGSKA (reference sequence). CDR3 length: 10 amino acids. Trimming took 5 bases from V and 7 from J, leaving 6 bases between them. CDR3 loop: CSAAVNEQFF. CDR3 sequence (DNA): TGCAGTGCTGCAGTGAATGAGCAGTTCTTC.